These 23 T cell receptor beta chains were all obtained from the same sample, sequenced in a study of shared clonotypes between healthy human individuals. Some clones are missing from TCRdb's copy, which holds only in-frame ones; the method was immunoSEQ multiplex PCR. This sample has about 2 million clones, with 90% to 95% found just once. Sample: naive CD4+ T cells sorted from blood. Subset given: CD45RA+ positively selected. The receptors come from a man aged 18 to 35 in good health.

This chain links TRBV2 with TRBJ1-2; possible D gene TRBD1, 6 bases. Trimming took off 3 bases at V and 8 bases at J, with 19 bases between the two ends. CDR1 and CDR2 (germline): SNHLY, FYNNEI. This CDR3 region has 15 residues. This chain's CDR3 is CASSDRVAGVGGYTF. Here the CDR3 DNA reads TGTGCCAGCAGTGATCGCGTGGCAGGGGTTGGGGGCTACACCTTC.

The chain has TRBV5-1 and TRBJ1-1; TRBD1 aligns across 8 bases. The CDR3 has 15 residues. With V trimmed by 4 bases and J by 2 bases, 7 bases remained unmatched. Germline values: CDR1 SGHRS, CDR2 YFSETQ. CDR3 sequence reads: CASSAQGAQNTEAFF. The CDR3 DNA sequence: TGCGCCAGCAGCGCCCAGGGGGCGCAAAACACTGAAGCTTTCTTT. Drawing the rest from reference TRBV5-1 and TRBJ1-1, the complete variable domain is KAGVTQTPRYLIKTRGQQVTLSCSPISGHRSVSWYQQTPGQGLQFLFEYFSETQRNKGNFPGRFSGRQFSNSRSEMNVSTLELGDSALYLCASSAQGAQNTEAFFGQGTRLTVV.

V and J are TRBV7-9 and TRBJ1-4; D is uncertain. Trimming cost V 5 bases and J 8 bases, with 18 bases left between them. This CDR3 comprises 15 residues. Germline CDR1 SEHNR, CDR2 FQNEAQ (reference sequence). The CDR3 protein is CASSAGVIASEKLFF. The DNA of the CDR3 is TGTGCCAGCAGCGCCGGGGTTATCGCTAGCGAAAAACTGTTTTTT.

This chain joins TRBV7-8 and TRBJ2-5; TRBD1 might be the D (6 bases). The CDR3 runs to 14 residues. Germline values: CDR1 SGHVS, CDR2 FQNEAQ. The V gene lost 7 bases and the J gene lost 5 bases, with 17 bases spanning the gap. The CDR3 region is CASNPYRALETQYF. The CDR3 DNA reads TGTGCCAGCAACCCTTACAGGGCTTTGGAGACCCAGTACTTC. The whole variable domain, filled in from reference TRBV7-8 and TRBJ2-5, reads GAGVSQSPRYKVAKRGQDVALRCDPISGHVSLFWYQQALGQGPEFLTYFQNEAQLDKSGLPSDRFFAERPEGSVSTLKIQRTQQEDSAVYLCASNPYRALETQYFGPGTRLLVL.

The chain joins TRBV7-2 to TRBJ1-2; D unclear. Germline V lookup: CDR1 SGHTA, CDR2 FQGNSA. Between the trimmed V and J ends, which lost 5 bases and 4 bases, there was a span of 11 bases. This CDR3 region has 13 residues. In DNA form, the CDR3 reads TGTGCCAGCAGCCCACACCCTTCCTATGGCTACACCTTC. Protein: CASSPHPSYGYTF.

The CDR3 loop reads CASRESEYQPQHF. CDR3 DNA sequence: TGTGCCAGCAGAGAGTCAGAGTATCAGCCCCAGCATTTT. This sequence joins TRBV2 and TRBJ1-5; D is unresolved. Germline V gene data show CDR1 as SNHLY and CDR2 as FYNNEI. This CDR3 has 13 residues. V was shortened by 6 bases and J by 5 bases, with 11 bases between the two germline ends.

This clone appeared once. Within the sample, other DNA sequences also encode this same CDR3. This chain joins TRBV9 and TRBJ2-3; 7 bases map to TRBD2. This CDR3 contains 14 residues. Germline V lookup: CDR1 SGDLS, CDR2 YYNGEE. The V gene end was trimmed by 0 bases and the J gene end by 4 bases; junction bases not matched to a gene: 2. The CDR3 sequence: CASSVGGSPDTQYF. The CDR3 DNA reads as TGTGCCAGCAGCGTAGGCGGGAGCCCAGATACGCAGTATTTT.

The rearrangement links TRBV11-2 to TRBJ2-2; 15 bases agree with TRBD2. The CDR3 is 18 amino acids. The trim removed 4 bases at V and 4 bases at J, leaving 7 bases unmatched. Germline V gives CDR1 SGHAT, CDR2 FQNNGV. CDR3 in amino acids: CASSSWGLAGGFTGELFF. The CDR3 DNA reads TGTGCCAGCAGCTCGTGGGGACTAGCGGGGGGCTTCACCGGGGAGCTGTTTTTT.

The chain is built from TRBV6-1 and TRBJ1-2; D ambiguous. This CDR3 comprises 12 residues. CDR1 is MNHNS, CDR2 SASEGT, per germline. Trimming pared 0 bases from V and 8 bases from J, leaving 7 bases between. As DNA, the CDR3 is TGTGCCAGCAGTGAAGCGGGTTGGGGCTACACCTTC. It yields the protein CASSEAGWGYTF.

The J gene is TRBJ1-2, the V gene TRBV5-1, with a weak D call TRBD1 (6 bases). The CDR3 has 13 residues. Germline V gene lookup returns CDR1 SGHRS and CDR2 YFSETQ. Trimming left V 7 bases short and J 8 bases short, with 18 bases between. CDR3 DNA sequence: TGCGCCAGCCGCGAGGTGGGGGCGCAGGGCTACACCTTC. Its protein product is CASREVGAQGYTF. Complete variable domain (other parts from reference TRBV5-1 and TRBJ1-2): KAGVTQTPRYLIKTRGQQVTLSCSPISGHRSVSWYQQTPGQGLQFLFEYFSETQRNKGNFPGRFSGRQFSNSRSEMNVSTLELGDSALYLCASREVGAQGYTFGSGTRLTVV.

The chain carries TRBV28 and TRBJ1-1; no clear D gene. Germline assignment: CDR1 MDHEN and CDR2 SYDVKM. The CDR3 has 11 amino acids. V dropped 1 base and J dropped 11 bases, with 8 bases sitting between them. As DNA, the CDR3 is TGTGCCAGCAGTTTATCAGCGGGTGCTTTCTTT. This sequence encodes CASSLSAGAFF. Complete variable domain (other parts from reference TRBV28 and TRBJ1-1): DVKVTQSSRYLVKRTGEKVFLECVQDMDHENMFWYRQDPGLGLRLIYFSYDVKMKEKGDIPEGYSVSREKKERFSLILESASTNQTSMYLCASSLSAGAFFGQGTRLTVV.

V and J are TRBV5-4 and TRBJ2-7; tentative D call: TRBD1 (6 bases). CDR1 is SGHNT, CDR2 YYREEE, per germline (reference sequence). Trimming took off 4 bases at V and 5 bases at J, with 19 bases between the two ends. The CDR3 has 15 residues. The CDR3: CASSALKGGVHEQYF. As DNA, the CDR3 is TGTGCCAGCAGCGCTCTAAAAGGGGGAGTCCACGAGCAGTACTTC.

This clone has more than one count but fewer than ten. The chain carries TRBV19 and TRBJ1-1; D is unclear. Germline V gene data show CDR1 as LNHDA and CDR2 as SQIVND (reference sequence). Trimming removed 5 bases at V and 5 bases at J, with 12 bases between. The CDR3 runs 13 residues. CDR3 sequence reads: CASSSLGRTEAFF. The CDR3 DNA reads TGTGCCAGTAGTTCCCTAGGTAGGACTGAAGCTTTCTTT.

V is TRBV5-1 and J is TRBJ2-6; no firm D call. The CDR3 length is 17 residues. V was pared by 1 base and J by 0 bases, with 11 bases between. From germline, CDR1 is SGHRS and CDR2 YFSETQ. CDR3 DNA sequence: TGCGCCAGCAGCTTGCCCCTACTGGCCTCTGGGGCCAACGTCCTGACTTTC. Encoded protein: CASSLPLLASGANVLTF.

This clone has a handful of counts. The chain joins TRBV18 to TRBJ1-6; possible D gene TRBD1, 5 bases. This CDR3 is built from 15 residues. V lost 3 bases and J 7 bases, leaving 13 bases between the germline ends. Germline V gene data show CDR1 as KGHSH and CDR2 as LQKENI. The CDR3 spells CASSPPPGWNSPLHF. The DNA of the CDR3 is TGTGCCAGCTCACCTCCCCCAGGGTGGAATTCACCCCTCCACTTT.

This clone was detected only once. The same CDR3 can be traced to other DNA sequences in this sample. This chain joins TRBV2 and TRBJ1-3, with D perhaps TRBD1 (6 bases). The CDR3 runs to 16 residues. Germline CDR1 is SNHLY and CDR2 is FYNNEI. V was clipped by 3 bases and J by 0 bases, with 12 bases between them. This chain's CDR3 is CASSEVYRDSGNTIYF. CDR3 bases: TGTGCCAGCAGTGAGGTTTACAGGGACTCTGGAAACACCATATATTTT.

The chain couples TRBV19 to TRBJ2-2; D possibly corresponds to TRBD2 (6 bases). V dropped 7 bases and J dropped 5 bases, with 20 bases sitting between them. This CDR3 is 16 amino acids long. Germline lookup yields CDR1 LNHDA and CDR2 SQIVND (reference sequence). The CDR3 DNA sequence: TGTGCCAGTACCCCCCGGTGGGGAGGAGGGACCGGGGAGCTGTTTTTT. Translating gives CASTPRWGGGTGELFF.

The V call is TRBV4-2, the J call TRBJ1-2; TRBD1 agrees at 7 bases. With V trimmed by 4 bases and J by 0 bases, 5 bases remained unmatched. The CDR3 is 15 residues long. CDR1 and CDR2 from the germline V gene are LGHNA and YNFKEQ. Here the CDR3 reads CASSPGQEANYGYTF. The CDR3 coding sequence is TGTGCCAGCAGCCCAGGACAGGAAGCTAACTATGGCTACACCTTC.

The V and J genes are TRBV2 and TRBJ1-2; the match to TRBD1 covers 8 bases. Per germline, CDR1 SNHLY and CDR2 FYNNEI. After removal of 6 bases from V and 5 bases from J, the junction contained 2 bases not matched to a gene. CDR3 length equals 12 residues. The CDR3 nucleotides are TGTGCCAGCAGCCAGGGGGCATATGGCTACACCTTC. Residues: CASSQGAYGYTF.

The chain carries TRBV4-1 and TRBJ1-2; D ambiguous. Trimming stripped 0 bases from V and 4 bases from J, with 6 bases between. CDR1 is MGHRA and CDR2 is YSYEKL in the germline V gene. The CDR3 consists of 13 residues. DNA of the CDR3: TGCGCCAGCAGCCAAGAGCCGGGCTATGGCTACACCTTC. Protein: CASSQEPGYGYTF.

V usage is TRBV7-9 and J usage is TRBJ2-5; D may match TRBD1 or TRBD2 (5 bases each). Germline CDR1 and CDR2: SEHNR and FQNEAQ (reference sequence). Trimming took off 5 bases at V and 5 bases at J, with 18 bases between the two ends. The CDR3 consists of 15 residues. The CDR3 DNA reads TGTGCCAGCAGCGCCGGGACCAACGAGTGGGAGACCCAGTACTTC. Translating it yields CASSAGTNEWETQYF.

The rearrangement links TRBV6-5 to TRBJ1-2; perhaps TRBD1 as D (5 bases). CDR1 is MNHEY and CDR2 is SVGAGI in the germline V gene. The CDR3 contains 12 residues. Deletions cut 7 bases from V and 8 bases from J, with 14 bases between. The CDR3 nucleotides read TGTGCCAGCAAGCCAACGGGGGGAGGCTACACCTTC. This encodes CASKPTGGGYTF.

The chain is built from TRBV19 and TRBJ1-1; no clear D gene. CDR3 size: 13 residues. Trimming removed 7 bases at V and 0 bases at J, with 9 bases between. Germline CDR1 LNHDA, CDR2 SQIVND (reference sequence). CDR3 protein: CASKKHVNTEAFF. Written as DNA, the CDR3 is TGTGCCAGTAAGAAACACGTGAACACTGAAGCTTTCTTT.